Below, 18 T cell receptor beta chains from the same sample are listed, as sequenced in a study of blood T cells in healthy people across ages. Primers used in a second PCR of about 6 to 12 cycles were a sample-barcoded 5' primer and a J-beta primer mix. In TCRdb, the 5' RACE reads were re-called with MiXCR into one record per CDR3 protein. The sample consists of about a million distinct CDR3 sequences, more than 30% of them appearing once. Source material: blood. All receptors derive from a man aged 18-30 years in good health.

The rearrangement links TRBV19 to TRBJ1-2; D perhaps matches TRBD1 (6 bases). V was clipped by 4 bases and J by 1 base, with 19 bases between them. Looked up from germline, CDR1 is LNHDA and CDR2 is SQIVND (reference sequence). The CDR3 totals 17 residues. This CDR3 is CASSTPSRDTHNYGYTF. CDR3 DNA sequence: TGTGCCAGTAGTACTCCAAGCCGGGACACCCATAACTATGGCTACACCTTC. Filled out from reference TRBV19 and TRBJ1-2, the complete variable domain reads DGGITQSPKYLFRKEGQNVTLSCEQNLNHDAMYWYRQDPGQGLRLIYYSQIVNDFQKGDIAEGYSVSREKKESFPLTVTSAQKNPTAFYLCASSTPSRDTHNYGYTFGSGTRLTVV.

The rearrangement uses TRBV5-1 and TRBJ2-1; no firm D call. V lost 5 bases to trimming and J lost 0 bases, with 15 bases between them. The CDR3 covers 16 residues. From germline, CDR1 is SGHRS and CDR2 YFSETQ. This CDR3 is CASRRSAQSSYNEQFF. CDR3 sequence (DNA): TGCGCCAGCAGGAGGTCGGCGCAGAGCTCCTACAATGAGCAGTTCTTC.

The J gene is TRBJ1-2, the V gene TRBV7-2; 7 bases align to TRBD1. V trimming: 1 base; J trimming: 7 bases; junction bases outside the gene matches: 6. The CDR3 contains 14 residues. Per the germline V gene, CDR1 is SGHTA and CDR2 is FQGNSA. The CDR3 DNA follows: TGTGCCAGCAGCTTAGATACTCAGGGGGTTGGCTACACCTTC. Residues: CASSLDTQGVGYTF.

This clonotype occurred a few times. The chain carries TRBV20-1 and TRBJ2-5; tentatively, D is TRBD2 (5 bases). Germline V gene sequence: CDR1 DFQATT, CDR2 SNEGSKA (reference sequence). CDR3 length equals 14 residues. Trimming pared 4 bases from V and 8 bases from J, leaving 20 bases between. Here the CDR3 DNA reads TGCAGTGCTACCCCGAGGGCAGGACCGACTACCCAGTACTTC. The encoded protein is CSATPRAGPTTQYF.

V is TRBV7-8 and J is TRBJ1-6; no reliable D call. Germline V CDR1 and CDR2: SGHVS, FQNEAQ. The V gene lost 1 base and the J gene lost 10 bases, with 14 bases spanning the gap. The CDR3 runs to 15 residues. The CDR3 DNA reads as TGTGCCAGCAGCTTAGATTCGTCTGGGTACTCACCCCTCCACTTT. This sequence encodes CASSLDSSGYSPLHF.

V usage is TRBV6-6 and J usage is TRBJ2-5, with unresolved D. Germline loops: CDR1 MNHNY, CDR2 SVGAGI (reference sequence). There are 14 residues in the CDR3. Trimming took off 5 bases at V and 0 bases at J, with 10 bases between the two ends. This CDR3 reads CASSRNTNQETQYF. The CDR3 coding sequence is TGTGCCAGCAGTCGTAACACCAACCAAGAGACCCAGTACTTC.

This clonotype was seen more than once but under ten times. The chain combines TRBV4-1 with TRBJ2-3; D gene uncertain. The V gene lost 0 bases and the J gene lost 5 bases, with 6 bases spanning the gap. Germline assignment: CDR1 MGHRA and CDR2 YSYEKL. The CDR3 spans 13 residues. The CDR3 spells CASSQDRKDTQYF. DNA for the CDR3: TGCGCCAGCAGCCAAGATCGGAAAGATACGCAGTATTTT.

The rearrangement links TRBV20-1 to TRBJ1-2; tentative D call: TRBD1 (6 bases). From germline, CDR1 is DFQATT and CDR2 SNEGSKA (reference sequence). V lost 2 bases and J lost 8, with 15 bases in between. CDR3 length: 13 residues. The CDR3 bases are TGCAGTGCTAGACAGCCGGGGGCGCAGGGCTACACCTTC. Protein: CSARQPGAQGYTF.

The table lists this clonotype with a few counts. The V call is TRBV2, the J call TRBJ2-1; 7 nucleotides line up with TRBD2. Germline CDR1 SNHLY, CDR2 FYNNEI. CDR3 length equals 15 residues. V shed 2 bases and J 3 bases; nucleotides not matched to a gene: 4. The CDR3 nucleotides are TGTGCCAGCAGTGAACTAGCGGACAACTACAATGAGCAGTTCTTC. It encodes CASSELADNYNEQFF.

The chain employs TRBV11-2 and TRBJ2-7, with unresolved D. CDR3 length: 12 residues. Trimming removed 5 bases from V and 7 bases from J, with 12 bases in between. Germline values: CDR1 SGHAT, CDR2 FQNNGV. This chain's CDR3 is CASSPSENEQYF. The CDR3 DNA is TGTGCCAGCAGCCCCTCTGAAAATGAGCAGTACTTC.

This clonotype occurred a few times. The CDR3 nucleotides read TGCAGTGCTAGCGCCGCTGCGGGGGGAGGTGATACGCAGTATTTT. Translating it yields CSASAAAGGGDTQYF. V is TRBV20-1 and J is TRBJ2-3, with 8 positions matching TRBD2. This CDR3 comprises 15 residues. Trimming took 3 bases from V and 6 from J; bases not matched to a gene: 11. Germline assignment: CDR1 DFQATT and CDR2 SNEGSKA (reference sequence).

The chain couples TRBV20-1 to TRBJ2-5; 7 bases align to TRBD1. This CDR3 has 14 residues. Germline CDR1 DFQATT, CDR2 SNEGSKA (reference sequence). With V trimmed by 1 base and J by 13 bases, 15 bases remained unmatched. The CDR3 is CSARGLEGGNERYF. CDR3 DNA: TGCAGTGCTAGAGGTCTAGAAGGGGGCAATGAGCGGTACTTC.

This chain links TRBV6-2 or TRBV6-3 with TRBJ2-1; D remains ambiguous. This CDR3 comprises 18 residues. Germline CDR1 reads MNHEY; CDR2 reads SVGEGT. The V end was cut by 0 bases, the J end by 0 bases, with 15 bases between. This CDR3 is CASSYSRRVSNSYNEQFF. Here the CDR3 DNA reads TGTGCCAGCAGTTACTCCCGAAGGGTATCCAACTCCTACAATGAGCAGTTCTTC.

Here the CDR3 DNA reads TGTGCCAGAGGACAGGGGGCCTTTTCCTACAATGAGCAGTTCTTC. It encodes CARGQGAFSYNEQFF. V is TRBV2 and J is TRBJ2-1, with 11 bases matching TRBD1. The CDR3 is 15 amino acids. With 9 bases clipped from V and 1 base from J, the junction kept 5 bases outside the gene matches. The germline V gene encodes CDR1 SNHLY and CDR2 FYNNEI.

J is TRBJ2-7 and V is TRBV6-2 or TRBV6-3, with 8 positions matching TRBD2. Germline V gene data show CDR1 as MNHEY and CDR2 as SVGEGT. The J segment lost 3 bases and the V segment lost 11 bases, leaving 6 bases of the junction unmatched. The CDR3 is 12 amino acids. The CDR3 nucleotides read TGTGCCTCCGGGGGGGTCATCTACGAGCAGTACTTC. This sequence encodes CASGGVIYEQYF.

This chain connects TRBV20-1 to TRBJ2-5; tentative D call: TRBD1 (5 bases). The V gene lost 4 bases and the J gene lost 5 bases, with 11 bases spanning the gap. The CDR3 has 12 amino acids. Germline V gene data show CDR1 as DFQATT and CDR2 as SNEGSKA (reference sequence). The CDR3, as DNA: TGCAGTGCTACAGGGTCCGGCGAGACCCAGTACTTC. This gives the protein CSATGSGETQYF.

The chain joins TRBV7-2 to TRBJ1-3; 8 nucleotides match TRBD1. The CDR3 length is 14 residues. Germline CDR1 SGHTA, CDR2 FQGNSA. Trimming at V came to 5 bases and at J to 3 bases, leaving 3 bases not matched to a gene. The CDR3 DNA follows: TGTGCCAGCAGCCCCGGACAGGGTGGAAACACCATATATTTT. Residues: CASSPGQGGNTIYF.

The rearrangement uses TRBV10-3 and TRBJ2-7, with 7 nucleotides matching TRBD2. CDR3 length: 14 residues. Unmatched junction bases numbered 9, after V lost 3 bases and J lost 7 bases. CDR1 and CDR2 from the germline V gene are ENHRY and SYGVKD. The CDR3 coding sequence is TGTGCCATCAGTGACGGCGGGGGATACAATGAGCAGTACTTC. As protein: CAISDGGGYNEQYF.